This TCR beta chain derives from a study of T cells in localized non-small cell lung cancer. Whole-study findings and limits: One tumor region alone was sequenced, and heterogeneity therefore remains possible. Longer overall survival associated with higher blood T cell density; shorter survival with higher adjacent-lung clonality. The greatest T cell clonality was found in uninvolved adjacent lung (higher than in tumor). Researchers found a median about 53 of the top 100 tumor clones in adjacent lung.

CDR3 length: 18 residues. V shed 3 bases and J shed 2 bases, with 19 bases lying between them. Germline CDR1 reads SNHLY; CDR2 reads FYNNEI. The repertoire was sequenced with immunoSEQ multiplex PCR; TCRdb's copy has only in-frame clones and lacks some. This sample yields about 24,000 clones, of which 75% to 90% are seen a single time; 22% belongs to the top ten. Regarding this clone: Its antigen is unknown.

The V gene is TRBV2, the J gene TRBJ2-2, with D perhaps TRBD2 (5 bases). This TCR derives from a man aged 40 to 69 with stage I squamous cell lung carcinoma. The sequencing used peripheral blood, collected before any cancer treatment. The CDR3 spells CASSELSGGRYNTGELFF. CDR3 bases: TGTGCCAGCAGTGAGTTAAGCGGCGGACGATACAACACCGGGGAGCTGTTTTTT. Drawing the rest from reference TRBV2 and TRBJ2-2, the complete variable domain is EPEVTQTPSHQVTQMGQEVILRCVPISNHLYFYWYRQILGQKVEFLVSFYNNEISEKSEIFDDQFSVERPDGSNFTLKIRSTKLEDSAMYFCASSELSGGRYNTGELFFGEGSRLTVL.